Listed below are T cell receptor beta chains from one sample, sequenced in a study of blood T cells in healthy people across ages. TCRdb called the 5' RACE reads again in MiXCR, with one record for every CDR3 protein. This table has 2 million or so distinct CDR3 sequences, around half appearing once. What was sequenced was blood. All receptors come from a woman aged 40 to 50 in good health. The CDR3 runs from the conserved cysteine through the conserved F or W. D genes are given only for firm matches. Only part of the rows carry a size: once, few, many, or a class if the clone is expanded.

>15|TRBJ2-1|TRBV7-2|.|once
CASSREQSSYNEQFF
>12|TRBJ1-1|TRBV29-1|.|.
CSVNRADTEAFF
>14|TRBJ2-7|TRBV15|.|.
CATSSEGSSYEQYF
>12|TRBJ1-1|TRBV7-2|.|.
CASSLDIDEAFF
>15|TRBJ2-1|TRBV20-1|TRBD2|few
CSAPTSGGAPGEQFF
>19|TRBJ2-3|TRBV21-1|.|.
CASTVPEVAGGPSTDTQYF
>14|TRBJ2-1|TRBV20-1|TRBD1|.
CSRDRDRGGNEQFF
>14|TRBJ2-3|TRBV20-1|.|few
CSAPLGRSTDTQYF
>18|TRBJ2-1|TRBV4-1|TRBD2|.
CASSQDPYSAGGKNEQFF
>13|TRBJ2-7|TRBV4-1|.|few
CASSQVSAGEQYF
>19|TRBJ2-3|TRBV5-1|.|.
CASSPTTRVGLMSTDTQYF
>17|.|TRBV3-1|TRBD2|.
CASSQESGLAGIYEQYF
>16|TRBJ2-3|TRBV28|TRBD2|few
CASSRPSGGSTDTQYF
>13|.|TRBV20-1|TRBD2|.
CSARVAGDYEQYF
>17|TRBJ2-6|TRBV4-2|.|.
CASSQDTGDSGANVLTF
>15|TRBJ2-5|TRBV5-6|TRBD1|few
CASSLGTGETETQYF
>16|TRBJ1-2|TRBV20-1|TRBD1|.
CSARDGARGSGYGYTF
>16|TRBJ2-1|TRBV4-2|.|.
CASSQGEGFSYNEQFF
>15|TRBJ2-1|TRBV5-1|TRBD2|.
CASSAGGRMYNEQFF
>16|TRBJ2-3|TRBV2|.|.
CASVPQGPLGTDTQYF
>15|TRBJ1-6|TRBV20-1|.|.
CSARVGGAPISPLHF
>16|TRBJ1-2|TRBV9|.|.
CASSALGHTINCGYTF
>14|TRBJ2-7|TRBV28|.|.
CASSSTAAPYEQYF
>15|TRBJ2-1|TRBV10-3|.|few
CAISDWTSSYNEQFF
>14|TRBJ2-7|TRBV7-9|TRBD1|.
CASSITQGAGEQYF
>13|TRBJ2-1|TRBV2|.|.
CVSRNDRHREQFF